This TCR beta chain came from a study of cytomegalovirus exposure and HLA in healthy donors. Study results and caveats: Subsequent analysis of the approximately 130 validation repertoires found a tendency for first-cohort TCR clusters to co-occur.

Germline CDR1 reads MNHNS; CDR2 reads SASEGT. V gave up 8 bases and J gave up 3 bases; unmatched junction bases: 5. This CDR3 comprises 13 residues. Clones were sequenced by immunoSEQ multiplex PCR, and TCRdb holds only the in-frame ones, with some missing. The sample holds some 120,000 clones, about 90% seen once. Regarding this clone: Its target is not known.

The donors were part of the approximately 130-subject validation cohort, which stood apart from the approximately 630-subject first cohort. The chain employs TRBV6-1 and TRBJ1-1, with 8 bases matching TRBD1. The clonotype was recovered from a man aged 25 to 40 in good health and CMV-seronegative. The specimen sequenced was PBMCs. CDR3 amino acids: CASHTGGDTEAFF. The CDR3 coding sequence is TGTGCCAGCCATACAGGGGGTGACACTGAAGCTTTCTTT.